This T cell receptor (beta chain) was recovered during a study of T cells in tuberculosis. Sequencing used immunoSEQ multiplex PCR; TCRdb keeps in-frame clones, though not all of them. The data show roughly 35,000 clones, with 85% to 95% seen just once and roughly 12% held by the top ten. The CDR3 loop spans 13 amino acids. Per germline, CDR1 SGHAT and CDR2 FQDESV (reference sequence). V was pared by 4 bases and J by 4 bases, with 11 bases between. Regarding the study as a whole: Active tuberculosis patients had shorter CDR3-alpha; the beta difference was nonsignificant.

Points on this clone: Its antigen is unidentified.

The receptor comes from a donor aged 10-30 years with latent tuberculosis or without tuberculosis infection. Some clones in this sample may be carry-over from other donors' samples. V gene TRBV11-1 combines with J gene TRBJ2-7; maybe TRBD1 (6 bases). Sample: PBMCs. The CDR3 sequence is CASSSGQTYEQYV. The CDR3 nucleotides read TGTGCCAGCAGCTCGGGACAAACTTACGAGCAGTACGTC.